Listed here are 2 T cell receptor beta chains from one sample, sequenced in a study of shared clonotypes between healthy human individuals. Generated by immunoSEQ multiplex PCR, the TCRdb table keeps only in-frame clones and is missing some. Altogether hundreds of thousands of clones are present, 90% to 97% being singletons, with the ten largest covering roughly 0.06%. What was sequenced was naive CD4+ T cells sorted from blood. Subset reported: CD45RA+ positively selected. The receptors shown here come from a woman between 25 and 40 years old in good health.

This sequence joins TRBV18 and TRBJ2-7; 8 positions agree with TRBD2. The J segment lost 7 bases and the V segment lost 4 bases, leaving 12 bases of the junction unmatched. The length of the CDR3 is 15 residues. The germline gives CDR1 KGHSH, CDR2 LQKENI. The CDR3 DNA reads TGTGCCAGCTCACGCCGGGACCCCTCGGGGGGGGAGCAGTACTTC. Translated: CASSRRDPSGGEQYF.

For the CDR3, the DNA is TGCAGTGCTAAAGGACACACTGAAGCTTTCTTT. It is translated as CSAKGHTEAFF. The chain uses TRBV20-1 and TRBJ1-1; D remains unclear. Trimming stripped 4 bases from V and 3 bases from J, with 6 bases between. Germline CDR1 reads DFQATT; CDR2 reads SNEGSKA (reference sequence). The CDR3 consists of 11 residues.